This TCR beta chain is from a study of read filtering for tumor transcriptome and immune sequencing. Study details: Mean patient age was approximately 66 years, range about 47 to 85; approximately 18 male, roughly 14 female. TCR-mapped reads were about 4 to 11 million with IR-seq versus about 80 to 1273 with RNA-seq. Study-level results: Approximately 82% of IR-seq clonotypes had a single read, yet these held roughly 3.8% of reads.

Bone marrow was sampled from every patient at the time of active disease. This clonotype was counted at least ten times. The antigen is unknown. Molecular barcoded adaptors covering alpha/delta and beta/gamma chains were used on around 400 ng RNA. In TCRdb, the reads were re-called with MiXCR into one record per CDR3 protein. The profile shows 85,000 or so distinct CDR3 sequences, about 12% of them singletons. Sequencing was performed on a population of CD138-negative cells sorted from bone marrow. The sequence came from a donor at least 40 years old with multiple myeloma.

The CDR3 is CSARPGQHGYTF. The CDR3 DNA follows: TGCAGTGCTAGGCCGGGACAGCATGGCTACACCTTC. The chain joins TRBV20-1 to TRBJ1-2; TRBD1 agrees at 7 bases. CDR1 and CDR2 (germline): DFQATT, SNEGSKA (reference sequence). The length of the CDR3 is 12 residues. J was trimmed by 6 bases and V by 3 bases; bases with no gene match: 4.